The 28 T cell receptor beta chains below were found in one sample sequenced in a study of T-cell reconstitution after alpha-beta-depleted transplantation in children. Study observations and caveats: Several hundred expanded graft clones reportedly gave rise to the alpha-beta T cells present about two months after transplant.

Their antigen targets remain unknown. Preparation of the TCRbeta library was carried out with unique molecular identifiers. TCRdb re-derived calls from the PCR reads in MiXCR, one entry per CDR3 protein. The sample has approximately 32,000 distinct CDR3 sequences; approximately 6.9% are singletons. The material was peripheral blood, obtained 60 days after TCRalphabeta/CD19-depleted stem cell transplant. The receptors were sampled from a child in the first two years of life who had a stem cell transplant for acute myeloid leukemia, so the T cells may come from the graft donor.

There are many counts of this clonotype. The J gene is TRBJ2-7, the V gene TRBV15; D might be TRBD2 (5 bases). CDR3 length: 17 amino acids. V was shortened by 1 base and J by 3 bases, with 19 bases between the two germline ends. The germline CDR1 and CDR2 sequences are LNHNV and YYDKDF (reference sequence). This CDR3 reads CATSRGSASTSIYEQYF. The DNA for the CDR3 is TGTGCCACCAGCAGAGGCTCAGCTTCTACTAGTATCTACGAGCAGTACTTC.

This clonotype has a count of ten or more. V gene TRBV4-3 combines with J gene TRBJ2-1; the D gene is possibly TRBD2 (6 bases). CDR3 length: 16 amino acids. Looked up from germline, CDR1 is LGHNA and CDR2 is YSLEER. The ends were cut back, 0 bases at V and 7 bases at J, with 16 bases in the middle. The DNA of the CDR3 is TGCGCCAGCAGCCAAGATCGGAGGGGAAGTATAAATGAGCAGTTCTTC. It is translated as CASSQDRRGSINEQFF.

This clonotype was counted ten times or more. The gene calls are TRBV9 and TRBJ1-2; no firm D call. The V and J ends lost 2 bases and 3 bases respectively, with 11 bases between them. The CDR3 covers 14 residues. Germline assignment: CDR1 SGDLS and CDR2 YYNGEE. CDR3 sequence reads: CASSVGSADYGYTF. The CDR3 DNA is TGTGCCAGCAGCGTGGGTTCGGCCGACTATGGCTACACCTTC.

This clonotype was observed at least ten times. The CDR3 region is CASSLSSSYNEQFF. The CDR3 DNA reads as TGTGCCAGCAGCTTAAGTAGCTCCTACAATGAGCAGTTCTTC. The chain is built from TRBV7-9 and TRBJ2-1; D not resolved. Trimming took 2 bases from V and 0 from J, leaving 5 bases between them. The CDR3 has 14 residues. Germline lookup yields CDR1 SEHNR and CDR2 FQNEAQ (reference sequence).

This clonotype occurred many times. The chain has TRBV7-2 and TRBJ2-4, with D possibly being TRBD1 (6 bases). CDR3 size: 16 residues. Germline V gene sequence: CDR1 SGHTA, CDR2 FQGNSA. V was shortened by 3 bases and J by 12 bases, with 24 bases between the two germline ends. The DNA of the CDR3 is TGTGCCAGCAGCTTCGGAGGAATGGGACAAACATTCCCTCAGTACTTC. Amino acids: CASSFGGMGQTFPQYF.

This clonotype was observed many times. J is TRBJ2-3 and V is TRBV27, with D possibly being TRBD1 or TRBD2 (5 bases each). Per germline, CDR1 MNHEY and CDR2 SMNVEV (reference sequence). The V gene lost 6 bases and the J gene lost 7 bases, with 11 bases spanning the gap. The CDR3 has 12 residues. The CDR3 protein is CASSPRGYTQYF. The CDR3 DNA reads TGTGCCAGCAGCCCGAGGGGCTATACGCAGTATTTT.

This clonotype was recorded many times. DNA for the CDR3: TGTGCCAGCAGCTTAGTTCTGACTAGCGGGAGGTCCTACAATGAGCAGTTCTTC. This encodes CASSLVLTSGRSYNEQFF. The chain recombines TRBV11-2 with TRBJ2-1, with 13 bases identical to TRBD2. The CDR3 has 18 residues. Trimming took 1 base from V and 1 from J; bases not matched to a gene: 4. Germline V gives CDR1 SGHAT, CDR2 FQNNGV.

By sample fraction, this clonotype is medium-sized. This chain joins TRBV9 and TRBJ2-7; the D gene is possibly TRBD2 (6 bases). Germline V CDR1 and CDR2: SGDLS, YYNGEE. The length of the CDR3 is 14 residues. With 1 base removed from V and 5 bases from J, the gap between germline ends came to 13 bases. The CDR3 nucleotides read TGTGCCAGCAGCGTATCTCTGACTAGAAACGAGCAGTACTTC. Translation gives CASSVSLTRNEQYF.

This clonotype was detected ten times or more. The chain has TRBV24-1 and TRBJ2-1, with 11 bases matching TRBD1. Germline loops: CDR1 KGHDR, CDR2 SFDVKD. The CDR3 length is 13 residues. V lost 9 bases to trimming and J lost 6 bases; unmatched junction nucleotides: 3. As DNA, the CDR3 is TGTGCCACCCAGGGACAGGGGGTCAATGAGCAGTTCTTC. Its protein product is CATQGQGVNEQFF.

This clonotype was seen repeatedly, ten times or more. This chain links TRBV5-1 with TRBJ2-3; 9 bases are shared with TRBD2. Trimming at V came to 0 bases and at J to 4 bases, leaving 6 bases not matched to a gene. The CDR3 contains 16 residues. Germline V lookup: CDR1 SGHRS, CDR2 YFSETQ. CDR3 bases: TGCGCCAGCAGCTTGGATGCGGGGGGGCCCGCAGATACGCAGTATTTT. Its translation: CASSLDAGGPADTQYF.

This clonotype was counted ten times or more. The CDR3 DNA reads as TGCGCCAGCAGCTGGACTAGCGGGAGCTCCGGGGAGCTGTTTTTT. Translation gives CASSWTSGSSGELFF. The rearrangement links TRBV5-1 to TRBJ2-2, with TRBD2 identical over 13 bases. The CDR3 length is 15 residues. V gave up 3 bases and J gave up 6 bases; unmatched junction bases: 2. CDR1 and CDR2 (germline): SGHRS, YFSETQ. Filled out from reference TRBV5-1 and TRBJ2-2, the complete variable domain reads KAGVTQTPRYLIKTRGQQVTLSCSPISGHRSVSWYQQTPGQGLQFLFEYFSETQRNKGNFPGRFSGRQFSNSRSEMNVSTLELGDSALYLCASSWTSGSSGELFFGEGSRLTVL.

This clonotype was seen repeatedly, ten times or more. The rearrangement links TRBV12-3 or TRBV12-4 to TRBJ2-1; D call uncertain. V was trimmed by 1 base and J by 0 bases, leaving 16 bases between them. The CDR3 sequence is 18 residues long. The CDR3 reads CASSLERKLLSSYNEQFF. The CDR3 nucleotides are TGTGCCAGCAGTTTAGAACGGAAATTATTGAGCTCCTACAATGAGCAGTTCTTC.

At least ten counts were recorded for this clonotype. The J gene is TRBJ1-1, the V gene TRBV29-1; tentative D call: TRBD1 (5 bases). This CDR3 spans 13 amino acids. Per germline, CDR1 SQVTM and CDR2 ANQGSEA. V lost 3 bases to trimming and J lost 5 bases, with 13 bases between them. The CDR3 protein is CSVETASGTEAFF. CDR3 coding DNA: TGCAGCGTTGAGACAGCCTCGGGGACTGAAGCTTTCTTT.

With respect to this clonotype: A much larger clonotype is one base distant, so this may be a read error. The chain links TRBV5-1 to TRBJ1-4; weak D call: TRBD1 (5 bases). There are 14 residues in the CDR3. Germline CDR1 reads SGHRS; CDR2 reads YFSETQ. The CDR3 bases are TGCGCCAGCAGCTCGGACATATCTAGAGAAAACCTGTTTTTT. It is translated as CASSSDISRENLFF.

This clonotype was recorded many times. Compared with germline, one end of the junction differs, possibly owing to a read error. The CDR3 coding sequence is TGTGCCGCCAGCCGGCGGATGAACACTGAAGCTTTCTTT. Its protein product is CAASRRMNTEAFF. This chain joins TRBV15 and TRBJ1-1; no definite D call. The CDR3 spans 13 residues. Germline CDR1 and CDR2: LNHNV and YYDKDF (reference sequence).

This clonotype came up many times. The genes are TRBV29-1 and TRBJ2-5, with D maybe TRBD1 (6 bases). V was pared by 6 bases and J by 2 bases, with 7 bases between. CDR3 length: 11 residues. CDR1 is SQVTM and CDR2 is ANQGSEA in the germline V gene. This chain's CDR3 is CSVQGQETQYF. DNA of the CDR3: TGCAGCGTGCAGGGGCAAGAGACCCAGTACTTC. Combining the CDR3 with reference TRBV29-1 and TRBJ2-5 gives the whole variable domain SAVISQKPSRDICQRGTSLTIQCQVDSQVTMMFWYRQQPGQSLTLIATANQGSEATYESGFVIDKFPISRPNLTFSTLTVSNMSPEDSSIYLCSVQGQETQYFGPGTRLLVL.

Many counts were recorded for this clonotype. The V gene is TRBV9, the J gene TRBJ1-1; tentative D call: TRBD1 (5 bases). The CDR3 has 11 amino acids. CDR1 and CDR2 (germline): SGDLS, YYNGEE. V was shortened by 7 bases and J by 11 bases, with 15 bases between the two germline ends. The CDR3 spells CASGGGGGAFF. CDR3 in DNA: TGTGCCAGCGGGGGAGGCGGCGGGGCTTTCTTT.

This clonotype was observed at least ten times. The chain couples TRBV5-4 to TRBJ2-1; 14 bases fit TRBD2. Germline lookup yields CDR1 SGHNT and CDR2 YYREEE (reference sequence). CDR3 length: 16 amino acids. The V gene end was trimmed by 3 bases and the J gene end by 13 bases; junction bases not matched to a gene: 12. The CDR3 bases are TGTGCCAGCAGCTCCCTTGAGGGACTAGCGGGAGAGGAACAGTTCTTC. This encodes CASSSLEGLAGEEQFF.

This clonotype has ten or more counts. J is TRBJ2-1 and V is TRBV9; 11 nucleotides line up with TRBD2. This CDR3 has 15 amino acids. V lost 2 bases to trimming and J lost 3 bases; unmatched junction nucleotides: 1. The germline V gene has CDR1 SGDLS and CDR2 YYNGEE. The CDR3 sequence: CASSVGLAVYNEQFF. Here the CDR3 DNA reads TGTGCCAGCAGCGTGGGACTAGCGGTCTACAATGAGCAGTTCTTC.

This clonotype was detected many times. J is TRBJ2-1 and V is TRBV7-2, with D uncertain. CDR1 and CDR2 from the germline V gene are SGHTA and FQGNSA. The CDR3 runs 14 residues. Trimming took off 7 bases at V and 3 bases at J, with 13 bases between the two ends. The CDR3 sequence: CASTPRGDYNEQFF. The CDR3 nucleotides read TGTGCCAGCACCCCGCGTGGGGACTACAATGAGCAGTTCTTC. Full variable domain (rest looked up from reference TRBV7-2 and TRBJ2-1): GAGVSQSPSNKVTEKGKDVELRCDPISGHTALYWYRQSLGQGLEFLIYFQGNSAPDKSGLPSDRFSAERTGGSVSTLTIQRTQQEDSAVYLCASTPRGDYNEQFFGPGTRLTVL.

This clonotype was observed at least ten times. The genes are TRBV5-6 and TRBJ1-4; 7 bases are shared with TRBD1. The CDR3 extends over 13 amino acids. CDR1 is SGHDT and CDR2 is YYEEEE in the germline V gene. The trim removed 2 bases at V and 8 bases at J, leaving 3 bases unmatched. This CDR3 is CASSLQGSEKLFF. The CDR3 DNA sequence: TGTGCCAGCAGCTTACAGGGGTCGGAAAAACTGTTTTTT.

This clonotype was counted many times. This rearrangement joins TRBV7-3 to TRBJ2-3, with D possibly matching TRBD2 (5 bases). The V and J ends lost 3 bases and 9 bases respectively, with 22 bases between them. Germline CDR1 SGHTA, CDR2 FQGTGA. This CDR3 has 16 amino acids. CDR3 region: CASSFATNPGMGTQYF. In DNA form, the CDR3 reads TGTGCCAGCAGCTTCGCGACTAACCCGGGGATGGGGACGCAGTATTTT. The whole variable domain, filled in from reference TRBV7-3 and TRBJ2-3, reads GAGVSQTPSNKVTEKGKYVELRCDPISGHTALYWYRQSLGQGPEFLIYFQGTGAADDSGLPNDRFFAVRPEGSVSTLKIQRTERGDSAVYLCASSFATNPGMGTQYFGPGTRLTVL.

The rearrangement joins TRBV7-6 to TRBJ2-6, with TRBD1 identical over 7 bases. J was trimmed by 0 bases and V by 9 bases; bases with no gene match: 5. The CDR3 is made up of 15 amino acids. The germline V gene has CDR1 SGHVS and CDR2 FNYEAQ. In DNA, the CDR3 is TGTGCCAGGTGGGACAGTCCCTCTGGGGCCAACGTCCTGACTTTC. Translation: CARWDSPSGANVLTF. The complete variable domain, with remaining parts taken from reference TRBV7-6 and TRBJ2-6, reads GAGVSQSPRYKVTKRGQDVALRCDPISGHVSLYWYRQALGQGPEFLTYFNYEAQQDKSGLPNDRFSAERPEGSISTLTIQRTEQRDSAMYRCARWDSPSGANVLTFGAGSRLTVL.

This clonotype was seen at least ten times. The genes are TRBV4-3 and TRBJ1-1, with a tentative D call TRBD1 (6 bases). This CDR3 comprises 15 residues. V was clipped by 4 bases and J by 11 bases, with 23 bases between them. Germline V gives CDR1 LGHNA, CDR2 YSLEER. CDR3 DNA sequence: TGCGCCAGCAGCCTAAAGGGTCACGGGGGCGCCCCGGCTTTCTTT. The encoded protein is CASSLKGHGGAPAFF.

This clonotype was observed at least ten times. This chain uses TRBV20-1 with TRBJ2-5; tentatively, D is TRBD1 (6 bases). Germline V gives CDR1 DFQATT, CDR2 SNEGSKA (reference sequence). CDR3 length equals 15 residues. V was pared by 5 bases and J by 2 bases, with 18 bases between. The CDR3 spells CSAGLTGHPQETQYF. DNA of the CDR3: TGCAGTGCTGGTCTAACGGGACACCCGCAAGAGACCCAGTACTTC.

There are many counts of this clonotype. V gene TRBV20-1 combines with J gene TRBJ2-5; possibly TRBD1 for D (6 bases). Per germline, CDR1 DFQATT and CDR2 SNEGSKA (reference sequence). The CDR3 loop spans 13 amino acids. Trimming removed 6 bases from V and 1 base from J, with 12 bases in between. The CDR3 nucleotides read TGCAGTGCCGGGGACAACCGCCAAGAGACCCAGTACTTC. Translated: CSAGDNRQETQYF.

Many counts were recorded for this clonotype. The chain's CDR3 is CASSLPWTSGTEQETQYF. The DNA for the CDR3 is TGCGCCAGCAGCTTGCCCTGGACTAGCGGGACAGAACAAGAGACCCAGTACTTC. The V gene is TRBV5-1, the J gene TRBJ2-5; 12 bases fit TRBD2. J was trimmed by 2 bases and V by 1 base; bases with no gene match: 9. The length of the CDR3 is 18 residues. Germline-derived CDR1 and CDR2 are SGHRS and YFSETQ.

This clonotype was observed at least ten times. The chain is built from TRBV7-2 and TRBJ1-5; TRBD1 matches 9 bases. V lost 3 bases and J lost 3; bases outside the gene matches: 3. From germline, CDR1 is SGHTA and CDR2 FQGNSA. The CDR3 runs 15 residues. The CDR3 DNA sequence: TGTGCCAGCAGCTTGGACAGGGGAGCCAATCAGCCCCAGCATTTT. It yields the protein CASSLDRGANQPQHF.